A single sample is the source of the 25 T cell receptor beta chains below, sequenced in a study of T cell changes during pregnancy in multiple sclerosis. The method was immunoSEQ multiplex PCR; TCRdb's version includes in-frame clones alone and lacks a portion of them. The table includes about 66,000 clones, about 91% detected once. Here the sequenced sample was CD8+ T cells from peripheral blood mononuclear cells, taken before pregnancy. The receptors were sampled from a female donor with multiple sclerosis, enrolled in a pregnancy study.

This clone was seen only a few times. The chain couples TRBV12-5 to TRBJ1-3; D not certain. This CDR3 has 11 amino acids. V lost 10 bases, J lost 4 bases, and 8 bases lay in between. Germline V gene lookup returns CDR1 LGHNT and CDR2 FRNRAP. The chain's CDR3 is CAINSGNTIYF. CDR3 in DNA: TGTGCTATTAACTCGGGAAACACCATATATTTT. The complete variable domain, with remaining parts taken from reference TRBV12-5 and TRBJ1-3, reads DARVTQTPRHKVTEMGQEVTMRCQPILGHNTVFWYRQTMMQGLELLAYFRNRAPLDDSGMPKDRFSAEMPDATLATLKIQPSEPRDSAVYFCAINSGNTIYFGEGSWLTVV.

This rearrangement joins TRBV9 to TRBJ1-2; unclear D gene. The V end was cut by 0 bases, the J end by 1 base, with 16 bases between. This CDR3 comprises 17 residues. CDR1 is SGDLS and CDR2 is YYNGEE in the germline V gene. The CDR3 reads CASSVARSTGDNYGYTF. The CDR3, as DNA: TGTGCCAGCAGCGTAGCTAGGTCGACGGGAGATAACTATGGCTACACCTTC.

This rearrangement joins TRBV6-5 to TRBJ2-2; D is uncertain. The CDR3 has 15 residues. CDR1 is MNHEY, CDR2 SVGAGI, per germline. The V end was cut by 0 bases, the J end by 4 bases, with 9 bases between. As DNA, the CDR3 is TGTGCCAGCAGTTACTCGACGACGGGCACCGGGGAGCTGTTTTTT. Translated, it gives CASSYSTTGTGELFF.

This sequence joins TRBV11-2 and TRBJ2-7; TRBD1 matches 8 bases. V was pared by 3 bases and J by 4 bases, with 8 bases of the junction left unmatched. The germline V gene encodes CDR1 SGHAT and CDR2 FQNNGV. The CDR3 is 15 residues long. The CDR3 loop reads CASSFGQGMAYEQYF. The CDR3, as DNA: TGTGCCAGCAGCTTCGGACAGGGAATGGCTTACGAGCAGTACTTC.

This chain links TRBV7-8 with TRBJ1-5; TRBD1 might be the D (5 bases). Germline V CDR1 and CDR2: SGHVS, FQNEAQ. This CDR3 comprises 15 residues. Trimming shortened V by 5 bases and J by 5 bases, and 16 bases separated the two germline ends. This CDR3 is CASSVNPGGDQPQHF. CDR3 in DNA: TGTGCCAGCAGCGTCAACCCAGGAGGGGATCAGCCCCAGCATTTT.

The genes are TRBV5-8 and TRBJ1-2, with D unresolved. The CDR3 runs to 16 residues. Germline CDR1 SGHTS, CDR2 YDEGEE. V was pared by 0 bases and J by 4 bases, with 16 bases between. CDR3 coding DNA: TGTGCCAGCAGCTTGGTGGAGCAGAATGTAATCTATGGCTACACCTTC. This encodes CASSLVEQNVIYGYTF.

The CDR3 loop reads CASSLMVGQYEQYF. The CDR3, as DNA: TGTGCCAGCAGCTTAATGGTCGGACAATACGAGCAGTACTTC. The chain is built from TRBV7-9 and TRBJ2-7, with TRBD1 as a possible D gene (5 bases). The V and J ends lost 2 bases and 4 bases respectively, with 12 bases between them. The CDR3 sequence is 14 residues long. The germline gives CDR1 SEHNR, CDR2 FQNEAQ (reference sequence). The whole variable domain, filled in from reference TRBV7-9 and TRBJ2-7, reads DTGVSQNPRHKITKRGQNVTFRCDPISEHNRLYWYRQTLGQGPEFLTYFQNEAQLEKSRLLSDRFSAERPKGSFSTLEIQRTEQGDSAMYLCASSLMVGQYEQYFGPGTRLTVT.

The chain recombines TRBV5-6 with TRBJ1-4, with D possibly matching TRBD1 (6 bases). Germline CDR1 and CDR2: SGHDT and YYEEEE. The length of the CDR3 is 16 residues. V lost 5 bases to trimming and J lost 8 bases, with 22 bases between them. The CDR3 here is CASSKNLGGDREKLFF. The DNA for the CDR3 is TGTGCCAGCAGTAAAAACCTAGGGGGGGATCGAGAAAAACTGTTTTTT.

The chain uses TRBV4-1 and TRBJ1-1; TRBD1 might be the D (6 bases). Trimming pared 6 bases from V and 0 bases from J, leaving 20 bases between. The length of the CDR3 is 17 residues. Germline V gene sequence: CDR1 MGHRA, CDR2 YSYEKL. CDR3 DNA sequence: TGCGCCAGCAGGCCTAAGAGGGAGGGGGGATTGAACACTGAAGCTTTCTTT. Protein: CASRPKREGGLNTEAFF.

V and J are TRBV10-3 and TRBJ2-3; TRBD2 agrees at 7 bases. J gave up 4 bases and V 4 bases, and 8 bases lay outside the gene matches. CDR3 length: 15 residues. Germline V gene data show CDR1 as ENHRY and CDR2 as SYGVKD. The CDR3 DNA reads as TGTGCCATCAGTGCGCTTGGGGGGGAGGCAGATACGCAGTATTTT. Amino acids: CAISALGGEADTQYF.

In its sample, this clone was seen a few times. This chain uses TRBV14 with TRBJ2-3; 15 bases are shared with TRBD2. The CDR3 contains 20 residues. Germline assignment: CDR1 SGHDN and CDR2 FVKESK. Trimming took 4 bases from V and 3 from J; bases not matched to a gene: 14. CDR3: CASSPGLPGLAGGVTDTQYF. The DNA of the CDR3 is TGTGCCAGCAGCCCGGGACTGCCGGGACTAGCGGGGGGTGTGACAGATACGCAGTATTTT. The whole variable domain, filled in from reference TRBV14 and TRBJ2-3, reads EAGVTQFPSHSVIEKGQTVTLRCDPISGHDNLYWYRRVMGKEIKFLLHFVKESKQDESGMPNNRFLAERTGGTYSTLKVQPAELEDSGVYFCASSPGLPGLAGGVTDTQYFGPGTRLTVL.

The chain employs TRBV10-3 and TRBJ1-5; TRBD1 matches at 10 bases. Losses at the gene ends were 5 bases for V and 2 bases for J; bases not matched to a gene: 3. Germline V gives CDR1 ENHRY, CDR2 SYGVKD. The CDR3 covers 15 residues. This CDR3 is CAISSGTGGNQPQHF. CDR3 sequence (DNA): TGTGCCATCAGTAGCGGGACAGGGGGCAATCAGCCCCAGCATTTT.

CDR3 coding DNA: TGTGCCAGCAGCCATACTGTGGGGAGGCAAGCCTACGAGCAGTACTTC. This encodes CASSHTVGRQAYEQYF. The chain links TRBV11-2 to TRBJ2-7; weak D call: TRBD2 (6 bases). The V and J ends lost 5 bases and 2 bases respectively, with 19 bases between them. This CDR3 is built from 16 residues. Germline loops: CDR1 SGHAT, CDR2 FQNNGV.

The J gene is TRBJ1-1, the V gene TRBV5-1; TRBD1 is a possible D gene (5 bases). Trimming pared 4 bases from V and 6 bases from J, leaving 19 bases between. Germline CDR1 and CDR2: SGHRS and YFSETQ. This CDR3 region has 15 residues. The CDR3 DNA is TGCGCCAGCAGCCGTTCGGGGGAGGGGCGGTCTGAAGCTTTCTTT. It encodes CASSRSGEGRSEAFF.

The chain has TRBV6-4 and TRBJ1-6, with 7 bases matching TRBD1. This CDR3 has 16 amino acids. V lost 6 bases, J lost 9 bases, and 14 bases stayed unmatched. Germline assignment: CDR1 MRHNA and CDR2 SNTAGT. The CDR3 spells CASRGADRVDSSPLHF. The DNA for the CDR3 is TGTGCCAGCAGGGGAGCCGACAGGGTAGATAGTTCACCCCTCCACTTT.

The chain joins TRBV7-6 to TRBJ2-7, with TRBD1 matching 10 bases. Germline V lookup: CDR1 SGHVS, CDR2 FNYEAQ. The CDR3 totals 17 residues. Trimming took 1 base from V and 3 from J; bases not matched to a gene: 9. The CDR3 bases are TGTGCCAGCAGCTTAGATGGGCCGGGACAGGGGCTCTACGAGCAGTACTTC. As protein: CASSLDGPGQGLYEQYF.

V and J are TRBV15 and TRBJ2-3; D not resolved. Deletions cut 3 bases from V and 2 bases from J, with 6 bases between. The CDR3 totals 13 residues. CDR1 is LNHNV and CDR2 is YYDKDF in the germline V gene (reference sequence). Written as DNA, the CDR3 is TGTGCCACCAGCAGCCCTCCCACAGATACGCAGTATTTT. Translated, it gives CATSSPPTDTQYF.

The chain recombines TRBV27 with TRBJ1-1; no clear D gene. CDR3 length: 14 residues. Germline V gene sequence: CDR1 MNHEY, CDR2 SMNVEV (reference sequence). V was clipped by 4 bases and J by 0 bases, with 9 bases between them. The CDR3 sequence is CASSWTGMNTEAFF. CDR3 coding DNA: TGTGCCAGCAGTTGGACGGGAATGAACACTGAAGCTTTCTTT.

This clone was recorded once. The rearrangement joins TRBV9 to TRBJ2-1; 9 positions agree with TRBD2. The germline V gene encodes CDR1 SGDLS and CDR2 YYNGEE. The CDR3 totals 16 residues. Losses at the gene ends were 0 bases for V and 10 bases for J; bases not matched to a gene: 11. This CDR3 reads CASSVASGGSMGEQFF. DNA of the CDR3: TGTGCCAGCAGCGTAGCGAGCGGGGGGTCCATGGGGGAGCAGTTCTTC.

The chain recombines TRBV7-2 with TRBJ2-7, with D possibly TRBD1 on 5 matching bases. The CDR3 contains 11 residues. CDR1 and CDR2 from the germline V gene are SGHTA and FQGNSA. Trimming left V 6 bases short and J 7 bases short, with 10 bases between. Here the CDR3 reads CASSSGLEQYF. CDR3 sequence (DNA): TGTGCCAGCAGTTCAGGGTTGGAGCAGTACTTC.

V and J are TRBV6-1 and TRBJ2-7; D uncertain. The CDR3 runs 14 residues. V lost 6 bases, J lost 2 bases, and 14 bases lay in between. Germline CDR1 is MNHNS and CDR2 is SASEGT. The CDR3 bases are TGTGCCAGCAGAGTATGGGCCCCCACCTACGAGCAGTACTTC. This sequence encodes CASRVWAPTYEQYF.

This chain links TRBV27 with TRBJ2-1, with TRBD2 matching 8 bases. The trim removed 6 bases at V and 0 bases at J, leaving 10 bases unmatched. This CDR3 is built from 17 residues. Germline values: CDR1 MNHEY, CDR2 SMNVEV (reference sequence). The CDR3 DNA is TGTGCCAGCAGCTACACTCAGCGGGGGATCTCCTACAATGAGCAGTTCTTC. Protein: CASSYTQRGISYNEQFF.

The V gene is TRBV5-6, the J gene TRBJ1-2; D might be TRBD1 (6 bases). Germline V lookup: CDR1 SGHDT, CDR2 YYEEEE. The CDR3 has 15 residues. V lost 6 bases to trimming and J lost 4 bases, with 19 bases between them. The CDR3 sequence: CASTTGRGTLYGYTF. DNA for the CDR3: TGTGCCAGCACCACAGGGCGGGGGACTCTCTATGGCTACACCTTC.

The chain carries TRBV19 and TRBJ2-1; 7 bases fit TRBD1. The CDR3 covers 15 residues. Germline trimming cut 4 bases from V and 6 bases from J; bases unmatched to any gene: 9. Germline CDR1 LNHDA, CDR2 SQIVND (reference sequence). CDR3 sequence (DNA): TGTGCCAGTAGTAAAGGGGCCACAGGGGTCAATGAGCAGTTCTTC. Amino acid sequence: CASSKGATGVNEQFF.

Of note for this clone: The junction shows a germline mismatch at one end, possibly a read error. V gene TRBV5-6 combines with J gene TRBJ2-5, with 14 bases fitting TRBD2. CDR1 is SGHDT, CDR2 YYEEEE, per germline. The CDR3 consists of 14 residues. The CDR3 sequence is CLTSGGAEVETQYF. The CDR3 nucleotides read TGCCTGACTAGCGGGGGGGCCGAAGTTGAGACCCAGTACTTC.